The 12 T cell receptor beta chains below were found in one sample sequenced in a study of CD8+ T cells in alopecia areata. Sequencing used cDNA as its template, made by extracting RNA and reverse transcribing it. Method: immunoSEQ multiplex PCR; TCRdb's copy keeps in-frame clones and lacks some. Here the sample spans approximately 98,000 clones, about 50% being singletons. Material for sequencing was NKG2D-low CD8+ T cells sorted from blood. The receptors come from a human donor with alopecia areata.

The chain uses TRBV14 and TRBJ2-7, with 13 bases lining up with TRBD2. The CDR3 runs 16 residues. Germline V gene data show CDR1 as SGHDN and CDR2 as FVKESK. Trimming at V came to 0 bases and at J to 5 bases, leaving 4 bases not matched to a gene. CDR3 DNA sequence: TGTGCCAGCAGCCAAGATGTCGGACTAGCGGGGGACGAGCAGTACTTC. This gives the protein CASSQDVGLAGDEQYF.

J is TRBJ1-5 and V is TRBV6-6; tentative D call: TRBD1 (6 bases). The V and J ends lost 4 bases and 6 bases respectively, with 10 bases between them. Looked up from germline, CDR1 is MNHNY and CDR2 is SVGAGI (reference sequence). The CDR3 totals 13 residues. CDR3 region: CASSFPGVQPQHF. The DNA for the CDR3 is TGTGCCAGCAGTTTCCCAGGGGTTCAGCCCCAGCATTTT.

The chain has TRBV6-6 and TRBJ1-2; D unresolved. V lost 8 bases and J lost 5, with 9 bases in between. This CDR3 has 11 residues. Germline V gene lookup returns CDR1 MNHNY and CDR2 SVGAGI (reference sequence). The CDR3 region is CASPGAYGYTF. The CDR3 coding sequence is TGTGCCAGCCCGGGAGCTTATGGCTACACCTTC.

This clone was counted a single time. The genes are TRBV7-3 and TRBJ2-1; 9 nucleotides agree with TRBD2. Germline V gives CDR1 SGHTA, CDR2 FQGTGA. Trimming cost V 5 bases and J 4 bases; bases outside gene matches: 6. The CDR3 is 15 residues long. CDR3 loop: CASSPGLADYNEQFF. The CDR3 bases are TGTGCCAGCAGCCCGGGACTAGCCGATTACAATGAGCAGTTCTTC.

About this clone itself: The junction does not match germline at one end; this may be a read error. The same CDR3 arises from other DNA sequences in this sample as well. This rearrangement joins TRBV13 to TRBJ2-7; no reliable D call. Germline V lookup: CDR1 PRHDT, CDR2 FYEKMQ (reference sequence). The CDR3 has 12 amino acids. The CDR3 is CASSSGLREQYF. In DNA form, the CDR3 reads TGTGCTAGCAGCTCCGGCCTCCGCGAGCAGTACTTC.

This clone was seen a handful of times. The chain carries TRBV9 and TRBJ2-3; D is unclear. Germline values: CDR1 SGDLS, CDR2 YYNGEE. V shed 0 bases and J shed 0 bases, with 14 bases lying between them. The length of the CDR3 is 17 residues. The DNA for the CDR3 is TGTGCCAGCAGCGTAGAGGCAGCAAGATTAAGCACAGATACGCAGTATTTT. It encodes CASSVEAARLSTDTQYF.

This CDR3 is CSAKTGTYGYTF. CDR3 coding DNA: TGCAGCGCCAAGACAGGAACCTATGGCTACACCTTC. The chain uses TRBV29-1 and TRBJ1-2; the D gene is possibly TRBD1 (6 bases). Germline loops: CDR1 SQVTM, CDR2 ANQGSEA. The CDR3 contains 12 residues. The ends were cut back, 7 bases at V and 4 bases at J, with 13 bases in the middle.

DNA of the CDR3: TGTGCCAGCAGACCCGGGACTCGCCGCTCCGAGCAGTACTTC. Translating gives CASRPGTRRSEQYF. The rearrangement links TRBV27 to TRBJ2-7, with D perhaps matching TRBD2 (6 bases). Trimming took 6 bases from V and 6 from J, leaving 18 bases between them. The CDR3 is 14 amino acids. CDR1 MNHEY and CDR2 SMNVEV come from the germline V gene (reference sequence).

The CDR3 DNA sequence: TGTGCCAGCAGCCAAAGGCTTCCTAGGGATGAGCAGTTCTTC. Protein product: CASSQRLPRDEQFF. This rearrangement joins TRBV14 to TRBJ2-1; D is undetermined. CDR3 size: 14 residues. Germline CDR1 is SGHDN and CDR2 is FVKESK. V lost 2 bases and J lost 8, with 13 bases in between. The full variable domain, its missing parts supplied by reference TRBV14 and TRBJ2-1, is EAGVTQFPSHSVIEKGQTVTLRCDPISGHDNLYWYRRVMGKEIKFLLHFVKESKQDESGMPNNRFLAERTGGTYSTLKVQPAELEDSGVYFCASSQRLPRDEQFFGPGTRLTVL.

CDR3 region: CASSSTPTSGIPYEQYF. In DNA form, the CDR3 reads TGTGCCAGCAGTTCTACCCCGACTAGCGGGATCCCCTACGAGCAGTACTTC. V usage is TRBV27 and J usage is TRBJ2-7, with TRBD2 matching over 11 bases. Losses at the gene ends were 4 bases for V and 2 bases for J; bases not matched to a gene: 10. Germline lookup yields CDR1 MNHEY and CDR2 SMNVEV (reference sequence). The length of the CDR3 is 17 residues.

Only a few counts were recorded for this clone. CDR3 in amino acids: CASLGQGSTEAFF. DNA of the CDR3: TGTGCCAGCCTTGGACAGGGGAGCACTGAAGCTTTCTTT. V gene TRBV7-9 combines with J gene TRBJ1-1, with 9 bases identical to TRBD1. The CDR3 contains 13 residues. Looked up from germline, CDR1 is SEHNR and CDR2 is FQNEAQ (reference sequence). After removal of 8 bases from V and 4 bases from J, the junction contained 5 bases not matched to a gene.

The V and J genes are TRBV6-1 and TRBJ1-1; no firm D call. The CDR3 spans 13 residues. The V and J ends lost 6 bases and 0 bases respectively, with 8 bases between them. Looked up from germline, CDR1 is MNHNS and CDR2 is SASEGT. In nucleotides, the CDR3 is TGTGCCAGCAGAGGACCAATGAACACTGAAGCTTTCTTT. It encodes CASRGPMNTEAFF.